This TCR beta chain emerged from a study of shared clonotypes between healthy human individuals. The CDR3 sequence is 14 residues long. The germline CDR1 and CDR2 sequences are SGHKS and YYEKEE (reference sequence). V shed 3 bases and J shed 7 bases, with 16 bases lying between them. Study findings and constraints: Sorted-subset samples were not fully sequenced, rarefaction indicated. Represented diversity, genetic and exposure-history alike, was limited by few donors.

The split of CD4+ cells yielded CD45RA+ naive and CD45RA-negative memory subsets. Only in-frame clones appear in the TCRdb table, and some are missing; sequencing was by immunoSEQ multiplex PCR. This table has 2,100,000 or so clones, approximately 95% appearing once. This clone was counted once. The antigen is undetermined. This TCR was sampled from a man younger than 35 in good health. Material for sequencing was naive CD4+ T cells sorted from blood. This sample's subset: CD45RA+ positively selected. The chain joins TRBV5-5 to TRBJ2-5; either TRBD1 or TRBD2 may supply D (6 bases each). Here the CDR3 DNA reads TGTGCCAGCAGCTGGGACGGGGGCCCGGGGACCCAGTACTTC. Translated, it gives CASSWDGGPGTQYF.